Listed here are 24 T cell receptor beta chains from one sample, sequenced in a study of identical twins. In TCRdb, the 5' RACE reads were re-called with MiXCR into one record per CDR3 protein. The sample lists about 220,000 distinct CDR3 sequences; 6.5% to 9% were seen once. The same data also went into a second study, on yellow fever vaccine responses in identical twins.

Sequenced material: CD8+ T cells sorted from blood. The receptors originated from a woman aged 18-30 years in good health.

Only a few counts were recorded for this clonotype. The chain uses TRBV7-6 and TRBJ1-2, with 10 bases matching TRBD1. V gave up 3 bases and J gave up 7 bases; unmatched junction bases: 8. CDR1 is SGHVS and CDR2 is FNYEAQ in the germline V gene. The CDR3 sequence is 15 residues long. CDR3 sequence: CASSFGTGDLSGYTF. The CDR3 region has the DNA TGTGCCAGCAGCTTCGGGACAGGGGATCTTAGTGGCTACACCTTC.

This clonotype was observed a few times. The chain has TRBV5-6 and TRBJ2-7; 7 positions agree with TRBD1. CDR3 length: 14 amino acids. The ends lost 4 bases at V and 6 bases at J; junction bases unmatched: 10. The germline CDR1 and CDR2 sequences are SGHDT and YYEEEE. The CDR3: CASSTDRESPEQYV. CDR3 sequence (DNA): TGTGCCAGCAGCACTGACAGGGAATCCCCCGAGCAGTACGTC.

This clonotype came up many times. The chain combines TRBV10-3 with TRBJ2-7, with TRBD2 identical over 7 bases. The germline gives CDR1 ENHRY, CDR2 SYGVKD. The CDR3 contains 16 residues. V dropped 2 bases and J dropped 2; count of bases not matched to a gene: 9. The CDR3 reads CAISEPWASGPYEQYF. For the CDR3, the DNA is TGTGCCATCAGTGAGCCCTGGGCTAGCGGACCCTACGAGCAGTACTTC.

This clonotype has at least ten counts. The rearrangement links TRBV3-1 to TRBJ2-5, with D possibly matching TRBD2 (6 bases). Trimming took off 4 bases at V and 2 bases at J, with 17 bases between the two ends. The germline CDR1 and CDR2 sequences are LGHDT and YNNKEL (reference sequence). CDR3 length: 16 residues. The CDR3 bases are TGTGCCAGCAGCCTCCCCACTAGGGAGGTTCAAGAGACCCAGTACTTC. Amino acids: CASSLPTREVQETQYF.

This clonotype has ten or more counts. The chain joins TRBV21-1 to TRBJ2-1; the D call of TRBD2 is as the table states it, not checked on the DNA. TRBV21-1 is a pseudogene. CDR3 length: 15 residues. The CDR3 region is CASSASGPFDNEQFF. CDR3 nucleotides: TGTGCCAGCAGCGCGAGCGGCCCTTTTGACAATGAGCAGTTCTTC.

The sample holds many counts of this clonotype. The V and J genes are TRBV29-1 and TRBJ2-7; 8 bases agree with TRBD1. Per the germline V gene, CDR1 is SQVTM and CDR2 is ANQGSEA. Losses at the gene ends were 6 bases for V and 2 bases for J; bases not matched to a gene: 6. The CDR3 has 13 residues. The CDR3 coding sequence is TGCAGCGTGGCGACAGGGGTGGCCTACGAGCAGTACGTC. Translating it yields CSVATGVAYEQYV.

There are many counts of this clonotype. The genes are TRBV9 and TRBJ1-1; D gene uncertain. CDR1 is SGDLS and CDR2 is YYNGEE in the germline V gene. V was cut by 0 bases and J by 1 base, with 7 bases left in between. The CDR3 totals 14 residues. The CDR3 bases are TGTGCCAGCAGCGTAGAACCGGGGAACACTGAAGCTTTCTTT. Its translation: CASSVEPGNTEAFF.

In its sample, this clonotype was seen a few times. The rearrangement joins TRBV3-1 to TRBJ2-5, with D hard to call. V lost 1 base and J lost 5, with 5 bases in between. Germline-derived CDR1 and CDR2 are LGHDT and YNNKEL (reference sequence). This CDR3 spans 12 amino acids. CDR3 in amino acids: CASSQAQETQYF. CDR3 in DNA: TGTGCCAGCAGCCAAGCTCAGGAGACCCAGTACTTC.

This clonotype was detected ten times or more. The V call is TRBV29-1, the J call TRBJ1-1, with D perhaps TRBD1 (5 bases). CDR3 length equals 12 residues. The germline V gene has CDR1 SQVTM and CDR2 ANQGSEA. V lost 6 bases and J 0 bases, leaving 8 bases between the germline ends. The CDR3 DNA sequence: TGCAGCGTGGGACCTCTGAACACTGAAGCTTTCTTT. It yields the protein CSVGPLNTEAFF.

A few counts support this clonotype. In DNA, the CDR3 is TGTGCCACCAGTGATTCCATCCCCGGGGAAGCGACAGATACGCAGTATTTT. It yields the protein CATSDSIPGEATDTQYF. V and J are TRBV24-1 and TRBJ2-3, with D perhaps matching TRBD2 (5 bases). CDR1 and CDR2 (germline): KGHDR, SFDVKD. V lost 2 bases to trimming and J lost 3 bases, with 17 bases between them. The CDR3 extends over 17 amino acids.

The table lists this clonotype with many counts. The rearrangement links TRBV25-1 to TRBJ2-7; 7 nucleotides agree with TRBD2. This CDR3 spans 15 amino acids. Trimming took 4 bases from V and 5 from J; bases not matched to a gene: 11. The germline CDR1 and CDR2 sequences are MGHDK and SYGVNS. In DNA form, the CDR3 reads TGTGCCAGCAGTGCTCGCGGGAGACGTCCCGACGAGCAGTACTTC. Encoded protein: CASSARGRRPDEQYF.

For the CDR3, the DNA is TGTGCCAGCAGTGATTGGGGAACTAATGAAAAACTGTTTTTT. Its translation: CASSDWGTNEKLFF. This chain connects TRBV25-1 to TRBJ1-4; no definite D call. Germline CDR1 and CDR2: MGHDK and SYGVNS. The CDR3 is 14 amino acids. Trimming pared 3 bases from V and 1 base from J, leaving 6 bases between.

J is TRBJ2-3 and V is TRBV12-3 or TRBV12-4, with a tentative D call TRBD2 (6 bases). With 1 base removed from V and 2 bases from J, the gap between germline ends came to 13 bases. This CDR3 is 16 amino acids long. CDR3 loop: CASSLVGTAFTDTQYF. The CDR3 coding sequence is TGTGCCAGCAGTTTAGTGGGGACTGCATTCACAGATACGCAGTATTTT.

V and J are TRBV24-1 and TRBJ2-2; D is unclear. Germline values: CDR1 KGHDR, CDR2 SFDVKD. CDR3 size: 13 residues. V dropped 1 base and J dropped 6 bases, with 5 bases sitting between them. Here the CDR3 reads CATSDFRAGELFF. In nucleotides, the CDR3 is TGTGCCACCAGTGATTTTCGTGCCGGGGAGCTGTTTTTT.

This clonotype was counted ten times or more. CDR3 sequence: CASSPRRDTYNEQFF. In nucleotides, the CDR3 is TGTGCCAGCAGCCCCCGCCGGGACACCTACAATGAGCAGTTCTTC. The V gene is TRBV7-3, the J gene TRBJ2-1, with D maybe TRBD1 (6 bases). Germline CDR1 reads SGHTA; CDR2 reads FQGTGA. The CDR3 runs 15 residues. V lost 5 bases to trimming and J lost 2 bases, with 13 bases between them.

This clonotype has a count of ten or more. This chain uses TRBV29-1 with TRBJ2-1; 9 bases align to TRBD1. CDR3 size: 14 residues. Looked up from germline, CDR1 is SQVTM and CDR2 is ANQGSEA. With V trimmed by 8 bases and J by 6 bases, 11 bases remained unmatched. The CDR3 loop is CSSNSGTGFNEQFF. The CDR3 region has the DNA TGCAGCTCTAACTCCGGGACAGGGTTCAATGAGCAGTTCTTC.

This clonotype occurred a few times. The V and J genes are TRBV20-1 and TRBJ2-3; D perhaps matches TRBD2 (5 bases). Trimming left V 5 bases short and J 2 bases short, with 11 bases between. Germline V lookup: CDR1 DFQATT, CDR2 SNEGSKA (reference sequence). The CDR3 loop spans 13 amino acids. Written as DNA, the CDR3 is TGCAGTGCTTACGGAGGCCACACAGATACGCAGTATTTT. This codes for CSAYGGHTDTQYF.

The gene calls are TRBV15 and TRBJ2-3; D is unresolved. V dropped 0 bases and J dropped 9 bases, with 25 bases sitting between them. Germline lookup yields CDR1 LNHNV and CDR2 YYDKDF (reference sequence). This CDR3 has 18 residues. CDR3 nucleotide sequence: TGTGCCACCAGCAGAGATCTACCGTTGGGTCCCCAAGTTGTGACGCAGTATTTT. Its translation: CATSRDLPLGPQVVTQYF.

This clonotype was picked up a small number of times. V usage is TRBV3-1 and J usage is TRBJ2-1, with no clear D. V gave up 0 bases and J gave up 2 bases, with 17 bases separating them. Germline V CDR1 and CDR2: LGHDT, YNNKEL (reference sequence). The CDR3 consists of 18 residues. CDR3 sequence: CASSQDLGQIQTYNEQFF. The CDR3 DNA reads TGTGCCAGCAGCCAAGATCTAGGCCAAATCCAAACCTACAATGAGCAGTTCTTC.

The rearrangement joins TRBV12-3 or TRBV12-4 to TRBJ2-3; D perhaps matches TRBD2 (6 bases). The CDR3 covers 16 residues. V was cut by 3 bases and J by 6 bases, with 19 bases left in between. The CDR3 sequence is CASSFWDSGDKDTQYF. CDR3 nucleotide sequence: TGTGCCAGCAGTTTCTGGGATAGCGGAGACAAGGATACGCAGTATTTT.

The V and J genes are TRBV6-5 and TRBJ1-2; no definite D call. The germline V gene encodes CDR1 MNHEY and CDR2 SVGAGI. CDR3 length: 14 amino acids. V shed 4 bases and J shed 0 bases, with 9 bases lying between them. The CDR3 region has the DNA TGTGCCAGCAGTTTATACGGGACTAACTATGGCTACACCTTC. Translating gives CASSLYGTNYGYTF.

This clonotype has ten or more counts. This chain connects TRBV4-1 to TRBJ1-5; D remains ambiguous. CDR1 and CDR2 (germline): MGHRA, YSYEKL. Trimming pared 0 bases from V and 5 bases from J, leaving 14 bases between. This CDR3 has 16 residues. This chain's CDR3 is CASSQDWGELDQPQHF. CDR3 bases: TGCGCCAGCAGCCAAGATTGGGGAGAACTGGATCAGCCCCAGCATTTT.

This clonotype was counted at least ten times. The chain joins TRBV6-1 to TRBJ2-7, with TRBD1 matching 9 bases. The trim removed 6 bases at V and 3 bases at J, leaving 9 bases unmatched. Germline V gene lookup returns CDR1 MNHNS and CDR2 SASEGT. CDR3 length equals 15 residues. CDR3 region: CASSPGQGIGYEQYV. The DNA of the CDR3 is TGTGCCAGCAGCCCAGGACAGGGGATTGGCTACGAGCAGTACGTC.

The rearrangement links TRBV7-9 to TRBJ2-1; unclear D gene. The CDR3 runs to 14 residues. V lost 5 bases, J lost 5 bases, and 13 bases lay in between. The germline V gene has CDR1 SEHNR and CDR2 FQNEAQ (reference sequence). The CDR3 nucleotides are TGTGCCAGCAGCGACGATGGACGGGACAATGAGCAGTTCTTC. Amino acids: CASSDDGRDNEQFF.